The 5 T cell receptor beta chains below were found in one sample sequenced in a study of blood T cell repertoires in COVID-19. Assay used: immunoSEQ multiplex PCR; TCRdb lists only in-frame clones, some missing. The repertoire holds fewer than 200,000 clones, roughly 87% seen once, with around 1.2% in the top ten. The sequenced material came from PBMCs or T cells enriched from blood (not recorded which). The receptor set was obtained from a human donor with acute COVID-19. The donor label of this sample is uncertain.

V and J are TRBV7-9 and TRBJ1-2, with 10 bases lining up with TRBD1. The CDR3 has 14 residues. Losses at the gene ends were 5 bases for V and 4 bases for J; bases not matched to a gene: 4. CDR1 SEHNR and CDR2 FQNEAQ come from the germline V gene (reference sequence). The CDR3 nucleotides are TGTGCCAGCAGCCCCGGGACAGGGGCCTATGGCTACACCTTC. It is translated as CASSPGTGAYGYTF.

Comment on this clone: Distinct nucleotide sequences in the sample also encode this CDR3. V is TRBV14 and J is TRBJ1-2; a possible D gene is TRBD1 (5 bases). The length of the CDR3 is 14 residues. V lost 1 base, J lost 2 bases, and 8 bases lay in between. The germline V gene encodes CDR1 SGHDN and CDR2 FVKESK. The CDR3 loop reads CASSQGAGNYGYTF. The DNA of the CDR3 is TGTGCCAGCAGCCAAGGGGCAGGGAACTATGGCTACACCTTC. The full variable domain, its missing parts supplied by reference TRBV14 and TRBJ1-2, is EAGVTQFPSHSVIEKGQTVTLRCDPISGHDNLYWYRRVMGKEIKFLLHFVKESKQDESGMPNNRFLAERTGGTYSTLKVQPAELEDSGVYFCASSQGAGNYGYTFGSGTRLTVV.

The chain carries TRBV6-2 or TRBV6-3 and TRBJ2-6; D might be TRBD2 (7 bases). V gave up 5 bases and J gave up 1 base, with 21 bases separating them. The CDR3 has 19 residues. Per germline, CDR1 MNHEY and CDR2 SVGEGT. CDR3 loop: CASSLDGGRTSSGANVLTF. In DNA form, the CDR3 reads TGTGCCAGCAGTCTCGACGGGGGGCGAACTAGTTCTGGGGCCAACGTCCTGACTTTC.

The chain couples TRBV9 to TRBJ2-3; possible D gene TRBD2, 6 bases. The V end was cut by 3 bases, the J end by 2 bases, with 22 bases between. Germline CDR1 is SGDLS and CDR2 is YYNGEE. There are 18 residues in the CDR3. Here the CDR3 DNA reads TGTGCCAGCAGCGAGAGGGGATTGGGGGAGGCCCTCACAGATACGCAGTATTTT. Translated: CASSERGLGEALTDTQYF.

The gene calls are TRBV25-1 and TRBJ2-6; TRBD1 matches 9 bases. The CDR3 contains 16 residues. Germline V lookup: CDR1 MGHDK, CDR2 SYGVNS. With V trimmed by 4 bases and J by 4 bases, 5 bases remained unmatched. CDR3 sequence reads: CASSGDREDGANVLTF. CDR3 bases: TGTGCCAGCAGTGGGGACAGGGAGGACGGGGCCAACGTCCTGACTTTC.